This TCR beta chain was sequenced in a study of CD8 T cells in Susac syndrome. TCR beta was sequenced from blood CD8+ and CD4+ T cells. TEMRA cells were FACS-enriched and CD8+ and CD4+ T cells negatively isolated. Random hexamers were used to reverse transcribe an amount of about 0.5 to 1 ug RNA. Across 54 Vbeta and 13 Jbeta, immunoSEQ multiplex PCR amplified TCR beta CDR3. TCRdb ran MiXCR on the immunoSEQ multiplex PCR reads and lists one entry per CDR3 protein. This sample yields 200,000 to 300,000 distinct CDR3 sequences, of which approximately 92% are seen a single time; around 0.07% belongs to the top ten. The CDR3 is made up of 15 amino acids. V was pared by 6 bases and J by 5 bases, with 11 bases of the junction left unmatched. Germline assignment: CDR1 MDHEN and CDR2 SYDVKM.

Sequencing was carried out using CD4+ T cells from PBMCs. The source is a human donor with multiple sclerosis. The chain couples TRBV28 to TRBJ2-7, with 9 bases that match TRBD1. The CDR3 bases are TGTGCCAGCAGCTCCGTAGGGGACAGGGTCCACGAGCAGTACTTC. Translation: CASSSVGDRVHEQYF. The full variable domain, in which reference TRBV28 and TRBJ2-7 provide the parts outside the CDR3, is DVKVTQSSRYLVKRTGEKVFLECVQDMDHENMFWYRQDPGLGLRLIYFSYDVKMKEKGDIPEGYSVSREKKERFSLILESASTNQTSMYLCASSSVGDRVHEQYFGPGTRLTVT.